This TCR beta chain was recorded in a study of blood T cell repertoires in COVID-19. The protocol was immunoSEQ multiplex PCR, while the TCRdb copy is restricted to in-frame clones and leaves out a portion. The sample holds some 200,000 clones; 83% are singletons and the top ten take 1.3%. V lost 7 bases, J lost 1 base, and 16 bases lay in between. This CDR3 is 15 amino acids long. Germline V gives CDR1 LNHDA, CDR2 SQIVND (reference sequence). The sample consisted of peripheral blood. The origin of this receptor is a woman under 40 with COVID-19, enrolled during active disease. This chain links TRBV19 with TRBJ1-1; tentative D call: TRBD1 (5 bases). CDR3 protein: CASTIGAPGNTEAFF. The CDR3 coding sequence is TGTGCCAGTACCATTGGGGCACCGGGGAACACTGAAGCTTTCTTT.